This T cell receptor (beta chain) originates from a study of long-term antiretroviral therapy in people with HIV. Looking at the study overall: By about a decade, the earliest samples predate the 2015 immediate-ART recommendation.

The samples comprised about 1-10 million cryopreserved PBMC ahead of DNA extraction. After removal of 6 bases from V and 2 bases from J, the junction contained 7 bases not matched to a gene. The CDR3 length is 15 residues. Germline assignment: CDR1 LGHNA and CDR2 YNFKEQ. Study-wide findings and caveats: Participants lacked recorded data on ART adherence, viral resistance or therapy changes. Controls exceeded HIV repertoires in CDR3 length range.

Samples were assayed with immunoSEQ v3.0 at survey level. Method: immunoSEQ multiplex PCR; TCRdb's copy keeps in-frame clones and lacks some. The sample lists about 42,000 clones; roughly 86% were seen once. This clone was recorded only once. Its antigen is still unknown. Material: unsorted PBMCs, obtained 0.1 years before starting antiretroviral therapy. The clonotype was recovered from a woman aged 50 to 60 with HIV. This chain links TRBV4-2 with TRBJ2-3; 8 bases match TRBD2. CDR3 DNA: TGTGCCAGCAGACGTCTAGCGGGCCTCACAGATACGCAGTATTTT. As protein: CASRRLAGLTDTQYF.